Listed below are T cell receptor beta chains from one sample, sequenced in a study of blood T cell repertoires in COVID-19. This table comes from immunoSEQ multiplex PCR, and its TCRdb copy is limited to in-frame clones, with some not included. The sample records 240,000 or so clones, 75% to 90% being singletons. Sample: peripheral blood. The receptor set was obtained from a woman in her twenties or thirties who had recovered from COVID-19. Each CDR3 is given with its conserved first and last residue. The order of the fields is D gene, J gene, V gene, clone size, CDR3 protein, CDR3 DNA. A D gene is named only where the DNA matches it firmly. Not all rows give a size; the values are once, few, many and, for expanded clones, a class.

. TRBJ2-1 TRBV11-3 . CASSLVAGTYNEQFF TGTGCCAGCAGCTTAGTTGCGGGGACCTACAATGAGCAGTTCTTC
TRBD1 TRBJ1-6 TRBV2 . CASTDRAASSPLHF TGTGCCAGCACCGACAGGGCGGCTAGCTCACCCCTCCACTTT
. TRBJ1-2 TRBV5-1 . CASSPTGKTNYGYTF TGCGCCAGCAGCCCTACAGGGAAGACTAACTATGGCTACACCTTC
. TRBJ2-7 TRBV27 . CASSLQASHEQYF TGTGCCAGCAGTTTACAGGCATCCCACGAGCAGTACTTC
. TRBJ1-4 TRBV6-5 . CASMWRGGEKLFF TGTGCCAGCATGTGGCGGGGAGGGGAAAAACTGTTTTTT
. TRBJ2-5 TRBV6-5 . CASSPFISSPRTQYF TGTGCCAGCAGTCCCTTTATTAGCTCTCCTAGGACCCAGTACTTC
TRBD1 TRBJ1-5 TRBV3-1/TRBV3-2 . CASSQPSLAGGESNQPQHF TGTGCCAGCAGCCAACCATCCTTGGCAGGGGGTGAAAGCAATCAGCCCCAGCATTTT
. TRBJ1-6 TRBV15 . CATSRASLADSPLHF TGTGCCACCAGCAGAGCTTCCCTAGCCGATTCACCCCTCCACTTT
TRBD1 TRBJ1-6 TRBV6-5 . CASSYRIQGEDSPLHF TGTGCCAGCAGTTACCGTATACAGGGGGAAGACTCACCCCTCCACTTT
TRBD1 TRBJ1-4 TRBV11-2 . CASSLVAGGLSRWELFF TGTGCCAGCAGCTTAGTGGCAGGGGGCCTAAGTAGGTGGGAACTGTTTTTT
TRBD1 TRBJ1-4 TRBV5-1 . CASSRLGQTNEKLFF TGCGCCAGCAGCCGATTGGGACAGACTAATGAAAAACTGTTTTTT
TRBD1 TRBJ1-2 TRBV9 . CASSVTGFGDGYTF TGTGCCAGCAGCGTGACAGGGTTTGGTGATGGCTACACCTTC
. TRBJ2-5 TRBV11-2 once CASSPRPSLGETQYF TGTGCCAGCAGCCCACGGCCTTCACTAGGGGAGACCCAGTACTTC
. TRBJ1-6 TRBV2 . CASGGGILSYNSPLHF TGTGCCAGCGGGGGGGGGATCCTCTCCTATAATTCACCCCTCCACTTT
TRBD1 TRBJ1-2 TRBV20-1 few CSGGQGLTF TGCAGTGGTGGACAGGGTCTCACCTTC
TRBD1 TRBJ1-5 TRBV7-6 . CASSLTGTGGNWRNQPQHF TGTGCCAGCAGCTTAACAGGGACAGGGGGCAATTGGCGCAATCAGCCCCAGCATTTT
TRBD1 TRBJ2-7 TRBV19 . CASSVPTGGFDEQYF TGTGCCAGTAGTGTGCCGACAGGGGGTTTCGACGAGCAGTACTTC
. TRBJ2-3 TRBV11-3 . CASSLRGTDTQYF TGTGCCAGCAGCTTACGAGGCACAGATACGCAGTATTTT
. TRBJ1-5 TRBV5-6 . CASSLWQGGQPQHF TGTGCCAGCAGCTTGTGGCAGGGAGGGCAGCCCCAGCATTTT
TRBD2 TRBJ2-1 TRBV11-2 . CASSPNLAGVGNEQFF TGTGCCAGCAGCCCCAACCTAGCGGGGGTGGGGAATGAGCAGTTCTTC
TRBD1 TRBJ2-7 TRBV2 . CASRPTGGSSYEQYF TGTGCCAGCAGGCCCACAGGGGGAAGCTCCTACGAGCAGTACTTC
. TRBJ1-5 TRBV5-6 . CASSLIQGNQPQHF TGTGCCAGCAGCTTGATCCAGGGTAATCAGCCCCAGCATTTT
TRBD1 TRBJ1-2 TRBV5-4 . CASSLGGWTGPTYGYTF TGTGCCAGCAGCTTGGGGGGGTGGACAGGCCCAACGTATGGCTACACCTTC
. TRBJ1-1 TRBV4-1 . CASKYTGMNTEAFF TGCGCCAGCAAATATACAGGGATGAACACTGAAGCTTTCTTT
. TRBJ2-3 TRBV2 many CASSWGGGTDTQYF TGTGCCAGCTCCTGGGGCGGGGGCACAGATACGCAGTATTTT
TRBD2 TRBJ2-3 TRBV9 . CASSVAAGGLTDTQYF TGTGCCAGCAGCGTAGCCGCGGGGGGGCTTACAGATACGCAGTATTTT
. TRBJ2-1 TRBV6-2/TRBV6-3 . CASSYPIPRQAYNEQFF TGTGCCAGCAGTTACCCTATACCCCGACAGGCCTACAATGAGCAGTTCTTC